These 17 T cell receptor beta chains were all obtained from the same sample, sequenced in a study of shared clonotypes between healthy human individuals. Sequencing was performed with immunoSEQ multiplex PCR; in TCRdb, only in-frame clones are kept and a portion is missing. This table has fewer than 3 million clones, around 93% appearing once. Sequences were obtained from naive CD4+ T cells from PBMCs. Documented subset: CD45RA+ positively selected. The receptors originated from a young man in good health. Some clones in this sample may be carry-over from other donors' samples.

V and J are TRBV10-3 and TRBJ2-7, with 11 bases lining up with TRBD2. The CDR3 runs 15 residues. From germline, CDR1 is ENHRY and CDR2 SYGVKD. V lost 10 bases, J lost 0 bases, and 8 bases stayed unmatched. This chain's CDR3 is CATRKTSGSSYEQYF. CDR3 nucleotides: TGTGCCACGAGGAAAACTAGCGGGAGCTCCTACGAGCAGTACTTC.

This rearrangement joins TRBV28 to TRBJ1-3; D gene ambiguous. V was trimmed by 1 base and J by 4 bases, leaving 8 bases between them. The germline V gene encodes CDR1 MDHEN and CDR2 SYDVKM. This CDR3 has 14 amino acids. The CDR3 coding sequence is TGTGCCAGCAGTTTATTGGCAGGAGGAAACACCATATATTTT. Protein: CASSLLAGGNTIYF. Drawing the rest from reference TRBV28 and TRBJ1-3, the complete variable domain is DVKVTQSSRYLVKRTGEKVFLECVQDMDHENMFWYRQDPGLGLRLIYFSYDVKMKEKGDIPEGYSVSREKKERFSLILESASTNQTSMYLCASSLLAGGNTIYFGEGSWLTVV.

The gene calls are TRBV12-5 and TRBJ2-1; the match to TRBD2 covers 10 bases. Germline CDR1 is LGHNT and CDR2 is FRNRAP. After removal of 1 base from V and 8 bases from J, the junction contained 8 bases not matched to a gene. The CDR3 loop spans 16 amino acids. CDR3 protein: CASGLGLAGVNYEQFF. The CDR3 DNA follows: TGTGCTAGTGGTTTGGGTCTAGCGGGAGTAAACTATGAGCAGTTCTTC. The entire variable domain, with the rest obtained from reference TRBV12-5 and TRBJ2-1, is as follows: DARVTQTPRHKVTEMGQEVTMRCQPILGHNTVFWYRQTMMQGLELLAYFRNRAPLDDSGMPKDRFSAEMPDATLATLKIQPSEPRDSAVYFCASGLGLAGVNYEQFFGPGTRLTVL.

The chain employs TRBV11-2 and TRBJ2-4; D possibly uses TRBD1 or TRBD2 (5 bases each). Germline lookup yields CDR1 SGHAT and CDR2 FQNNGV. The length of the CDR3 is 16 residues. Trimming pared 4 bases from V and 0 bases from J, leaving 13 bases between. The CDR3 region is CASSSGPGEAKNIQYF. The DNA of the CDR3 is TGTGCCAGCAGCTCGGGGCCTGGAGAAGCCAAAAACATTCAGTACTTC.

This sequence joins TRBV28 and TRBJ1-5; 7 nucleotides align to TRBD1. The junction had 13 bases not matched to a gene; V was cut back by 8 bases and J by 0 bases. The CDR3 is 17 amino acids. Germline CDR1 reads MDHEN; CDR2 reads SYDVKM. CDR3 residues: CASVRAGGSYSNQPQHF. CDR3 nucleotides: TGTGCCAGCGTTAGGGCAGGGGGGAGTTATAGCAATCAGCCCCAGCATTTT.

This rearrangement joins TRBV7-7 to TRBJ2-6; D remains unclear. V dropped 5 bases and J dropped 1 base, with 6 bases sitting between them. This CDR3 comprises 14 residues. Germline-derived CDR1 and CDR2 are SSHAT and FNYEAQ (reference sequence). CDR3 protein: CASSIGSGANVLTF. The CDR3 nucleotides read TGTGCCAGCAGCATAGGGTCTGGGGCCAACGTCCTGACTTTC.

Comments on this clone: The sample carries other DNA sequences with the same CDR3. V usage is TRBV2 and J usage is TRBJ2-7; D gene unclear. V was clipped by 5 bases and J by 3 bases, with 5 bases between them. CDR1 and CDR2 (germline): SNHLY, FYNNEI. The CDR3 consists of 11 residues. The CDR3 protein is CASSRNYEQYF. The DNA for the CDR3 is TGTGCCAGCAGTCGGAACTACGAGCAGTACTTC.

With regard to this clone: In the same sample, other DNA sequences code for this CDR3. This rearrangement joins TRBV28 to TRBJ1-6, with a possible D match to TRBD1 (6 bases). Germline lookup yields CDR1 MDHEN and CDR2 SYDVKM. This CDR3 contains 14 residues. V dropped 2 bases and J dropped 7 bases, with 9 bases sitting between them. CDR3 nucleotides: TGTGCCAGCAGTTTAGGGCAGGGGAATTCACCCCTCCACTTT. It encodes CASSLGQGNSPLHF.

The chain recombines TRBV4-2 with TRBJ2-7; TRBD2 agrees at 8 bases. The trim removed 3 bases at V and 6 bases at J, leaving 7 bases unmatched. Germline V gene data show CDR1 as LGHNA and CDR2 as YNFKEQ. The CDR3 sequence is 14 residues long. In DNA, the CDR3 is TGTGCCAGCAGCCAGTCAACTAGCGGCGGCGAGCAGTACTTC. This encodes CASSQSTSGGEQYF.

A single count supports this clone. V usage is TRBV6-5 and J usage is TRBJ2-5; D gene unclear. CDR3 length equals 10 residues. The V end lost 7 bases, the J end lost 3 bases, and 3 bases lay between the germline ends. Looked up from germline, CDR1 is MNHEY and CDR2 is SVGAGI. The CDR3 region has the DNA TGTGCCAGCAAAAAAGAGACCCAGTACTTC. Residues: CASKKETQYF.

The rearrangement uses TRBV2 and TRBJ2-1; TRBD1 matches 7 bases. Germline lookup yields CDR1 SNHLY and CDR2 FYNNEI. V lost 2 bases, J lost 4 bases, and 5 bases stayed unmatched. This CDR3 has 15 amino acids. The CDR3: CASSESMGQYNEQFF. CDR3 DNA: TGTGCCAGCAGTGAATCAATGGGACAGTACAATGAGCAGTTCTTC.

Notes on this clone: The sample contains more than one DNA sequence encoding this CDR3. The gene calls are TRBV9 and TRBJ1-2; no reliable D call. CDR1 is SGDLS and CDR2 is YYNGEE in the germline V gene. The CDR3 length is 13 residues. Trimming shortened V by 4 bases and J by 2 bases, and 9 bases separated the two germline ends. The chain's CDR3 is CASSQGQNYGYTF. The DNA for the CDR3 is TGTGCCAGCAGCCAAGGTCAGAACTATGGCTACACCTTC.

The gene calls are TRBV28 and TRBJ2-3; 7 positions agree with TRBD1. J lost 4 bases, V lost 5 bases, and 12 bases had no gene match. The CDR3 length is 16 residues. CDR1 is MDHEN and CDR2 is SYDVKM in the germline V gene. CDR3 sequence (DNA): TGTGCCAGCAGTCCCCCCGGGGACAGTTATTCAGATACGCAGTATTTT. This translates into CASSPPGDSYSDTQYF. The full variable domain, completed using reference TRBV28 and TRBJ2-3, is DVKVTQSSRYLVKRTGEKVFLECVQDMDHENMFWYRQDPGLGLRLIYFSYDVKMKEKGDIPEGYSVSREKKERFSLILESASTNQTSMYLCASSPPGDSYSDTQYFGPGTRLTVL.

CDR3 sequence (DNA): TGTGCCAGCAGTCTCTTACTTGAGAACACCGGGGAGCTGTTTTTT. This gives the protein CASSLLLENTGELFF. V and J are TRBV6-5 and TRBJ2-2, with D unresolved. Between the trimmed V and J ends, which lost 5 bases and 1 base, there was a span of 11 bases. The CDR3 has 15 amino acids. Germline CDR1 is MNHEY and CDR2 is SVGAGI.

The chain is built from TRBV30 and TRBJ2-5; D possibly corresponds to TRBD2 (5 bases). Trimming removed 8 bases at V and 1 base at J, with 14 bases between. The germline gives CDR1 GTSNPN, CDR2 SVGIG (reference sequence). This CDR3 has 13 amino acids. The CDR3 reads CATAAGLQETQYF. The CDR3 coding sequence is TGTGCCACAGCCGCGGGTCTCCAAGAGACCCAGTACTTC.

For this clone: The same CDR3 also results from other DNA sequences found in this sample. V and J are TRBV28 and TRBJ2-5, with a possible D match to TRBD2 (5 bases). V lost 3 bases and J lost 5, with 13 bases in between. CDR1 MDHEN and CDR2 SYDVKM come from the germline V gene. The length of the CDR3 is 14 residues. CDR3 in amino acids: CASSLYRGGETQYF. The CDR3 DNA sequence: TGTGCCAGCAGTTTGTACCGAGGCGGGGAGACCCAGTACTTC. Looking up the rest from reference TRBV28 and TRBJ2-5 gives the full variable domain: DVKVTQSSRYLVKRTGEKVFLECVQDMDHENMFWYRQDPGLGLRLIYFSYDVKMKEKGDIPEGYSVSREKKERFSLILESASTNQTSMYLCASSLYRGGETQYFGPGTRLLVL.

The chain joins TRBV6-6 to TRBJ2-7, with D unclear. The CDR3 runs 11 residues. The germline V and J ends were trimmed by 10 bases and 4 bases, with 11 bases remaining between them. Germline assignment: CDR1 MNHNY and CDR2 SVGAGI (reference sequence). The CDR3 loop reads CATRSGYEQYF. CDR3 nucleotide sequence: TGTGCCACCCGTTCTGGGTACGAGCAGTACTTC.